This T cell receptor beta chain comes out of a study of T cells in Graves' hyperthyroidism and ophthalmopathy. Germline CDR1 and CDR2: DFQATT and SNEGSKA (reference sequence). The CDR3 loop spans 13 amino acids. V was trimmed by 1 base and J by 4 bases, leaving 10 bases between them. Regions amplified from RNA transcripts were the TCR beta CDR3 regions. First-round RT-PCR of the TCR CDR3 relied on the HTBI primer set. TCRdb re-called the multiplex PCR reads through MiXCR, storing one row per CDR3 protein. The sample has nearly 600,000 distinct CDR3 sequences; about 14% are singletons. The chain carries TRBV20-1 and TRBJ1-2, with D perhaps TRBD1 (5 bases). Sequencing input: blood. The receptor comes from a young woman with Graves' hyperthyroidism that later progressed to Graves' ophthalmopathy. CDR3 in amino acids: CSARAQGVYGYTF. The CDR3, as DNA: TGCAGTGCTAGAGCCCAGGGAGTCTATGGCTACACCTTC.